Each of the 28 T cell receptor beta chains below was sequenced from the same sample in a study of cytomegalovirus exposure and HLA in healthy donors. The PCR ran on 60 Vbeta and 13 Jbeta primers. This table comes from immunoSEQ multiplex PCR, and its TCRdb copy is limited to in-frame clones, with some not included. The sample records 180,000 or so clones, around three quarters being singletons. What was sequenced was PBMCs. These receptors all come from a woman aged 25 to 39 in good health and CMV-seropositive.

This clone showed up just a few times. This chain links TRBV2 with TRBJ1-5; 7 nucleotides align to TRBD1. V lost 5 bases to trimming and J lost 3 bases; unmatched junction nucleotides: 4. Germline V gene sequence: CDR1 SNHLY, CDR2 FYNNEI. This CDR3 is 14 amino acids long. The CDR3: CASSRQGVNQPQHF. CDR3 in DNA: TGTGCCAGCAGTAGACAGGGCGTCAATCAGCCCCAGCATTTT.

This chain connects TRBV27 to TRBJ1-2; TRBD1 matches at 7 bases. Germline assignment: CDR1 MNHEY and CDR2 SMNVEV (reference sequence). The ends lost 2 bases at V and 8 bases at J; junction bases unmatched: 5. The CDR3 has 13 residues. This CDR3 reads CASSLRQGEGYTF. In DNA, the CDR3 is TGTGCCAGCAGTTTAAGGCAGGGGGAGGGCTACACCTTC.

V and J are TRBV6-5 and TRBJ1-2; 7 bases match TRBD1. After removal of 5 bases from V and 3 bases from J, the junction contained 9 bases not matched to a gene. The CDR3 contains 15 residues. CDR1 is MNHEY and CDR2 is SVGAGI in the germline V gene. CDR3 sequence reads: CASSREKGADYGYTF. DNA for the CDR3: TGTGCCAGCAGTAGGGAAAAGGGGGCAGACTATGGCTACACCTTC.

This clone was found once. The chain is built from TRBV5-1 and TRBJ2-1, with 12 bases matching TRBD2. V lost 0 bases, J lost 6 bases, and 4 bases stayed unmatched. Germline lookup yields CDR1 SGHRS and CDR2 YFSETQ. The CDR3 loop spans 16 amino acids. The CDR3 spells CASSLGLLAGGNEQFF. The CDR3 region has the DNA TGCGCCAGCAGCTTGGGTTTACTAGCGGGAGGCAATGAGCAGTTCTTC.

The gene calls are TRBV29-1 and TRBJ2-3; 9 nucleotides align to TRBD2. Germline V gene lookup returns CDR1 SQVTM and CDR2 ANQGSEA. The junction had 10 bases not matched to a gene; V was cut back by 3 bases and J by 3 bases. The CDR3 has 16 amino acids. The chain's CDR3 is CSVEGLGAGGTDTQYF. The CDR3 DNA reads as TGCAGCGTTGAGGGCCTAGGTGCGGGGGGGACAGATACGCAGTATTTT.

Written as DNA, the CDR3 is TGTGCCAGCAGTCCTCTGGGCGAAAGCTCCTACAATGAGCAGTTCTTC. This encodes CASSPLGESSYNEQFF. J is TRBJ2-1 and V is TRBV2; D is unclear. Trimming took 5 bases from V and 0 from J, leaving 14 bases between them. The germline V gene encodes CDR1 SNHLY and CDR2 FYNNEI. The CDR3 loop spans 16 amino acids.

The chain employs TRBV10-1 and TRBJ2-7; 8 bases are a match to TRBD2. CDR3 length: 14 residues. V lost 7 bases, J lost 2 bases, and 7 bases stayed unmatched. Germline V gene sequence: CDR1 WNHNN, CDR2 SYGVQD (reference sequence). This CDR3 is CASKSTSGAYEQYF. The CDR3 DNA reads TGCGCCAGCAAGTCCACTAGCGGTGCCTACGAGCAGTACTTC.

This chain connects TRBV10-3 to TRBJ1-1; 8 bases fit TRBD1. The CDR3 is 14 residues long. V dropped 6 bases and J dropped 5; count of bases not matched to a gene: 8. Germline-derived CDR1 and CDR2 are ENHRY and SYGVKD. CDR3 nucleotide sequence: TGTGCCATCAGGGATCCCAGGGGGCGGACTGAAGCTTTCTTT. Translated, it gives CAIRDPRGRTEAFF.

The chain has TRBV4-1 and TRBJ1-2; D might be TRBD1 (6 bases). The V and J ends lost 3 bases and 4 bases respectively, with 15 bases between them. The germline V gene encodes CDR1 MGHRA and CDR2 YSYEKL. The CDR3 contains 15 residues. CDR3 sequence: CASSQSEGGAYGYTF. Written as DNA, the CDR3 is TGCGCCAGCAGCCAGAGTGAGGGGGGGGCCTATGGCTACACCTTC.

The chain uses TRBV28 and TRBJ2-7; 9 nucleotides agree with TRBD1. Trimming removed 5 bases from V and 5 bases from J; junction bases left unmatched: 10. Germline lookup yields CDR1 MDHEN and CDR2 SYDVKM. CDR3 length: 15 residues. CDR3 DNA: TGTGCCAGCAGTCCACCCGGGACAGGGCTCCACGAGCAGTACTTC. It translates to CASSPPGTGLHEQYF.

This clone is a singleton in its sample. The chain is built from TRBV5-1 and TRBJ1-1; 7 nucleotides line up with TRBD1. Per the germline V gene, CDR1 is SGHRS and CDR2 is YFSETQ. Losses at the gene ends were 0 bases for V and 0 bases for J; bases not matched to a gene: 2. CDR3 length equals 15 residues. As DNA, the CDR3 is TGCGCCAGCAGCTTGGAGGGGGCGTTGAACACTGAAGCTTTCTTT. This gives the protein CASSLEGALNTEAFF.

This rearrangement joins TRBV4-3 to TRBJ2-2; 8 bases agree with TRBD2. Germline CDR1 and CDR2: LGHNA and YSLEER. CDR3 size: 14 residues. With V trimmed by 4 bases and J by 3 bases, 1 base remained unmatched. CDR3 in amino acids: CASSLLADTGELFF. For the CDR3, the DNA is TGCGCCAGCAGCCTACTAGCGGACACCGGGGAGCTGTTTTTT.

The chain recombines TRBV5-1 with TRBJ1-2; D possibly corresponds to TRBD1 (5 bases). V gave up 4 bases and J gave up 4 bases, with 14 bases separating them. CDR1 is SGHRS and CDR2 is YFSETQ in the germline V gene. The CDR3 contains 14 residues. Written as DNA, the CDR3 is TGCGCCAGCAGCGAGGCGGGACCGACCTATGGCTACACCTTC. This encodes CASSEAGPTYGYTF.

V and J are TRBV4-2 and TRBJ2-5; 9 bases map to TRBD2. This CDR3 comprises 16 residues. The germline V gene has CDR1 LGHNA and CDR2 YNFKEQ. J lost 1 base, V lost 1 base, and 4 bases had no gene match. Here the CDR3 reads CASSQGNSGGQETQYF. The CDR3, as DNA: TGTGCCAGCAGCCAAGGCAATAGCGGGGGCCAAGAGACCCAGTACTTC.

About this clone: The sample has other DNA sequences that encode this CDR3 too. The V and J genes are TRBV9 and TRBJ1-1; D is unclear. Germline-derived CDR1 and CDR2 are SGDLS and YYNGEE. The CDR3 consists of 13 residues. V lost 3 bases, J lost 0 bases, and 6 bases lay in between. The CDR3 reads CASSAGLNTEAFF. CDR3 DNA: TGTGCCAGCAGCGCGGGTCTGAACACTGAAGCTTTCTTT.

This chain joins TRBV6-5 and TRBJ2-1; D unclear. The CDR3 runs to 13 residues. Germline CDR1 MNHEY, CDR2 SVGAGI. Trimming pared 6 bases from V and 8 bases from J, leaving 14 bases between. The CDR3 here is CASSIRVWDEQFF. DNA of the CDR3: TGTGCCAGCAGCATACGGGTCTGGGATGAGCAGTTCTTC.

This clone was counted between two and nine times. The chain links TRBV19 to TRBJ1-4, with TRBD1 as a possible D gene (6 bases). The ends were cut back, 4 bases at V and 0 bases at J, with 18 bases in the middle. There are 18 residues in the CDR3. CDR1 is LNHDA, CDR2 SQIVND, per germline (reference sequence). CDR3 DNA sequence: TGTGCCAGTAGTACGACAGGCGACCAAACTCCAACTAATGAAAAACTGTTTTTT. This encodes CASSTTGDQTPTNEKLFF.

V gene TRBV28 combines with J gene TRBJ2-7; TRBD2 aligns across 13 bases. The CDR3 is made up of 16 amino acids. Germline CDR1 is MDHEN and CDR2 is SYDVKM. V was pared by 3 bases and J by 0 bases, with 2 bases of the junction left unmatched. Here the CDR3 DNA reads TGTGCCAGCAGTTTGGGACTAGCGGGGATCTCCTACGAGCAGTACTTC. It encodes CASSLGLAGISYEQYF.

This chain joins TRBV28 and TRBJ2-7, with D possibly matching TRBD1 (5 bases). This CDR3 spans 15 amino acids. Germline-derived CDR1 and CDR2 are MDHEN and SYDVKM. V was cut by 6 bases and J by 0 bases, with 15 bases left in between. The DNA for the CDR3 is TGTGCCAGCAGGATCCGACAGTCCAGCTCCTACGAGCAGTACTTC. Translation: CASRIRQSSSYEQYF.

V gene TRBV11-2 combines with J gene TRBJ2-5, with a possible D match to TRBD1 (5 bases). This CDR3 is 14 amino acids long. The V gene lost 6 bases and the J gene lost 2 bases, with 13 bases spanning the gap. Germline CDR1 SGHAT, CDR2 FQNNGV. The CDR3 DNA reads as TGTGCCAGCAGTTCGCAGGGCCTTCAAGAGACCCAGTACTTC. It codes for CASSSQGLQETQYF.

The J gene is TRBJ1-4, the V gene TRBV5-1; 10 bases fit TRBD1. CDR1 is SGHRS, CDR2 YFSETQ, per germline. This CDR3 comprises 15 residues. V was clipped by 2 bases and J by 7 bases; unmatched bases: 5. The CDR3 DNA reads TGCGCCAGCAGCTTCTTGGGACAGGGGACTGAAAAACTGTTTTTT. This translates into CASSFLGQGTEKLFF.

This chain joins TRBV2 and TRBJ2-3; D is unclear. Germline CDR1 SNHLY, CDR2 FYNNEI. Between the trimmed V and J ends, which lost 5 bases and 2 bases, there was a span of 5 bases. This CDR3 is built from 12 residues. The CDR3 DNA is TGTGCCAGCAGTCCTATCACAGATACGCAGTATTTT. It is translated as CASSPITDTQYF.

This clone was recorded a few times. The V gene is TRBV6-1, the J gene TRBJ1-5; possibly TRBD1 for D (6 bases). Germline V lookup: CDR1 MNHNS, CDR2 SASEGT. The V gene lost 6 bases and the J gene lost 7 bases, with 16 bases spanning the gap. The CDR3 loop spans 14 amino acids. DNA of the CDR3: TGTGCCAGCAGAAGAGCCCCGGGGGGCCAGCCCCAGCATTTT. Translating it yields CASRRAPGGQPQHF.

The chain combines TRBV29-1 with TRBJ2-7, with D perhaps TRBD1 (5 bases). This CDR3 spans 17 amino acids. Germline V lookup: CDR1 SQVTM, CDR2 ANQGSEA. Trimming took 1 base from V and 3 from J, leaving 22 bases between them. In DNA form, the CDR3 reads TGCAGCGTTGAAGGTACCGCAGGGTCATACTCTAACTACGAGCAGTACTTC. Its protein product is CSVEGTAGSYSNYEQYF.

V is TRBV13 and J is TRBJ2-1; 7 bases are shared with TRBD2. The CDR3 extends over 21 amino acids. The germline CDR1 and CDR2 sequences are PRHDT and FYEKMQ (reference sequence). J gave up 0 bases and V 1 base, and 18 bases lay outside the gene matches. The CDR3, as DNA: TGTGCCAGCAGCTTAGAGAATCCTTTGGTAGGGGCGGGGGTCTCCTACAATGAGCAGTTCTTC. Translating gives CASSLENPLVGAGVSYNEQFF.

The chain employs TRBV5-4 and TRBJ1-1; tentative D call: TRBD1 (6 bases). V was trimmed by 0 bases and J by 4 bases, leaving 7 bases between them. Germline assignment: CDR1 SGHNT and CDR2 YYREEE (reference sequence). CDR3 length: 13 amino acids. CDR3 in DNA: TGTGCCAGCAGCTTGGAAGGGGGCACTGAAGCTTTCTTT. Translating it yields CASSLEGGTEAFF. Full variable domain (rest looked up from reference TRBV5-4 and TRBJ1-1): ETGVTQSPTHLIKTRGQQVTLRCSSQSGHNTVSWYQQALGQGPQFIFQYYREEENGRGNFPPRFSGLQFPNYSSELNVNALELDDSALYLCASSLEGGTEAFFGQGTRLTVV.

In this sample, this clone turned up a few times. This chain connects TRBV7-9 to TRBJ2-3; D is possibly TRBD1 (6 bases). This CDR3 has 13 amino acids. The V end lost 1 base, the J end lost 6 bases, and 8 bases lay between the germline ends. The germline CDR1 and CDR2 sequences are SEHNR and FQNEAQ (reference sequence). The DNA for the CDR3 is TGTGCCAGCAGCTTAGGGGACAAGGATACGCAGTATTTT. This encodes CASSLGDKDTQYF.

The chain combines TRBV29-1 with TRBJ1-4; D remains ambiguous. The CDR3 totals 13 residues. V shed 7 bases and J shed 0 bases, with 9 bases lying between them. The germline gives CDR1 SQVTM, CDR2 ANQGSEA. The CDR3 region has the DNA TGCAGCGCCTACAGTGCAACTAATGAAAAACTGTTTTTT. Protein sequence: CSAYSATNEKLFF.